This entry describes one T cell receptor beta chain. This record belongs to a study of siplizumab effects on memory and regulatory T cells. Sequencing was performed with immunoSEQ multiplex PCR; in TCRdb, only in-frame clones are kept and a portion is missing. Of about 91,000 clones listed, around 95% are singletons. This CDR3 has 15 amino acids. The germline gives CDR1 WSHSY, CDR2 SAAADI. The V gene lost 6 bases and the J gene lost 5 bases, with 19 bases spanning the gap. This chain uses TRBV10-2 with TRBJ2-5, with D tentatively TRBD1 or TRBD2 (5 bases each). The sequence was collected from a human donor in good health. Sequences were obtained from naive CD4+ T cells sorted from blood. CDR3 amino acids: CASSGAITEGETQYF. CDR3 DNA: TGCGCCAGCAGCGGAGCTATCACTGAGGGGGAGACCCAGTACTTC.